These 11 T cell receptor beta chains originate from one sample sequenced in a study of PD-1 blockade in mismatch repair-deficient tumors. Sequenced by immunoSEQ multiplex PCR; TCRdb stores in-frame clones only, minus some. The table shows tens of thousands of clones, with 80% occurring only once. The specimen was PBMCs, collected less than 7 weeks after starting pembrolizumab. The receptors here all came from an adult with mismatch repair-deficient cancer.

The chain combines TRBV6-5 with TRBJ2-7, with D maybe TRBD1 (6 bases). Germline CDR1 MNHEY, CDR2 SVGAGI. The germline V and J ends were trimmed by 10 bases and 0 bases, with 16 bases remaining between them. The CDR3 contains 14 residues. CDR3 nucleotides: TGTGCCACTACGACTCCGGGACACTCCTACGAGCAGTACTTC. This codes for CATTTPGHSYEQYF.

The sample holds one count of this clone. The genes are TRBV27 and TRBJ1-4, with 7 bases lining up with TRBD1. The CDR3 is 21 residues long. CDR1 is MNHEY and CDR2 is SMNVEV in the germline V gene (reference sequence). V lost 2 bases to trimming and J lost 0 bases; unmatched junction nucleotides: 18. The CDR3 reads CASSLKLPGQMRGTTNEKLFF. The CDR3 bases are TGTGCCAGCAGTTTAAAATTACCGGGACAGATGAGGGGAACAACTAATGAAAAACTGTTTTTT.

This clone was seen once. The chain joins TRBV28 to TRBJ2-7, with TRBD1 identical over 9 bases. CDR3 size: 15 residues. Trimming cost V 6 bases and J 4 bases; bases outside gene matches: 10. Looked up from germline, CDR1 is MDHEN and CDR2 is SYDVKM. CDR3 sequence: CASSPGTGRGYEQYF. CDR3 nucleotide sequence: TGTGCCAGCAGCCCTGGGACAGGGCGGGGGTACGAGCAGTACTTC.

The genes are TRBV18 and TRBJ2-7; TRBD2 matches at 7 bases. The CDR3 sequence is 13 residues long. With 3 bases clipped from V and 7 bases from J, the junction kept 6 bases outside the gene matches. CDR1 and CDR2 from the germline V gene are KGHSH and LQKENI. The CDR3 nucleotides read TGTGCCAGCTCACCCGGACTAGAGAAAGAGCAGTACTTC. This translates into CASSPGLEKEQYF.

The chain combines TRBV10-3 with TRBJ2-7, with TRBD2 identical over 8 bases. The CDR3 spans 14 residues. J was trimmed by 0 bases and V by 5 bases; bases with no gene match: 3. Germline assignment: CDR1 ENHRY and CDR2 SYGVKD. The CDR3 DNA sequence: TGTGCCATCAGTAAGAGCGGGAGCTCCTACGAGCAGTACTTC. This gives the protein CAISKSGSSYEQYF.

V and J are TRBV29-1 and TRBJ2-3; D remains unclear. The V end was cut by 4 bases, the J end by 0 bases, with 11 bases between. The CDR3 contains 14 residues. The V gene's germline CDR1 is SQVTM and CDR2 ANQGSEA. In nucleotides, the CDR3 is TGCAGCGTTGTCGAAGCTTATAGCACAGATACGCAGTATTTT. It is translated as CSVVEAYSTDTQYF.

This rearrangement joins TRBV6-1 to TRBJ1-2, with D possibly TRBD1 on 5 matching bases. Trimming cost V 0 bases and J 4 bases, with 9 bases left between them. CDR1 MNHNS and CDR2 SASEGT come from the germline V gene. This CDR3 contains 14 residues. This CDR3 reads CASSEASRGYGYTF. The CDR3, as DNA: TGTGCCAGCAGTGAAGCTTCTAGGGGCTATGGCTACACCTTC.

This sequence joins TRBV6-5 and TRBJ2-7; the match to TRBD2 covers 11 bases. This CDR3 is 14 amino acids long. Unmatched junction bases numbered 2, after V lost 5 bases and J lost 2 bases. CDR1 is MNHEY, CDR2 SVGAGI, per germline. CDR3 loop: CASSQTSGTYEQYF. The CDR3 nucleotides read TGTGCCAGCAGTCAGACTAGCGGGACCTACGAGCAGTACTTC.

This chain links TRBV13 with TRBJ1-4; 7 bases fit TRBD1. CDR1 and CDR2 from the germline V gene are PRHDT and FYEKMQ (reference sequence). The V segment lost 2 bases and the J segment 7 bases; nucleotides outside the gene matches: 16. This CDR3 comprises 18 residues. The CDR3 spells CASSLYPPGGNSAEKLFF. CDR3 sequence (DNA): TGTGCCAGCAGCTTATACCCCCCAGGGGGGAACAGTGCTGAAAAACTGTTTTTT. Using reference TRBV13 and TRBJ1-4 for the parts outside the CDR3, the full variable domain is AAGVIQSPRHLIKEKRETATLKCYPIPRHDTVYWYQQGPGQDPQFLISFYEKMQSDKGSIPDRFSAQQFSDYHSELNMSSLELGDSALYFCASSLYPPGGNSAEKLFFGSGTQLSVL.

The chain has TRBV7-5 and TRBJ2-2; TRBD1 is the table's D call, not checked against the DNA. TRBV7-5 is reported as a pseudogene. The CDR3 sequence is 15 residues long. The CDR3 sequence is CVRSLRTGYTGELFF. The CDR3 coding sequence is TGTGTCAGAAGCTTACGGACAGGCTACACCGGGGAGCTGTTTTTT.

The rearrangement uses TRBV7-3 and TRBJ1-2, with 9 bases fitting TRBD1. With V trimmed by 5 bases and J by 5 bases, 9 bases remained unmatched. CDR3 size: 15 residues. Germline V gene data show CDR1 as SGHTA and CDR2 as FQGTGA. The CDR3 spells CASSPRSGTGYGYTF. In nucleotides, the CDR3 is TGTGCCAGCAGCCCAAGATCTGGGACAGGGTATGGCTACACCTTC.